This TCR beta chain was identified in a study of blood T cell repertoires in COVID-19. Study-level information: PBMCs, B-cell-depleted T cells, or T cells provided the cDNA or gDNA that made up the material.

The count of this clone is one. Clones were read by immunoSEQ multiplex PCR, and TCRdb kept only the in-frame ones, dropping some. The table has approximately 100,000 clones, about 88% seen once. This sequence originates from a human donor in a cohort sampled during active COVID-19. The specimen was peripheral blood.

The CDR3 bases are TGCAGTGCTAGAATTCTTCCCGAGCAGTACTTC. Encoded protein: CSARILPEQYF. The genes are TRBV20-1 and TRBJ2-7; D is ambiguous. With 2 bases removed from V and 6 bases from J, the gap between germline ends came to 8 bases. Germline V gene lookup returns CDR1 DFQATT and CDR2 SNEGSKA (reference sequence). The CDR3 consists of 11 residues.